The 16 T cell receptor beta chains in this list originate from one sample, sequenced in a study of shared clonotypes between healthy human individuals (dated by TCRdb to between 2020 and 2021). CD8 naive samples were CD45RO-negative cells positively selected for CCR7, giving a CD45RA+CCR7+ population that excluded TemRA cells. Library preparation employed the immunoSEQ multiplex PCR assay. Not all clones reach the TCRdb copy of this immuneACCESS table, which keeps in-frame sequences only. Checked studies attribute under half of the gap to unresolved V genes and leave the rest unexplained. In this sample the table shows around 2.1 million clones, 90% to 95% of which occur a single time. The ten most abundant clones make up approximately 1.7% of the sample. Sequencing was done on a sample of naive CD8+ T cells from PBMCs. The cell subset or site label, as the study defines it: CD45RA+CCR7+. All receptors derive from a man aged 18-30 years in good health. Some clones in this sample may be carry-over from other donors' samples.

The DNA of the CDR3 is TGTGCCAGCAGCGATACCGGGGGCACCTACGAGCAGTACTTC. This encodes CASSDTGGTYEQYF. V usage is TRBV7-9 and J usage is TRBJ2-7, with D perhaps assigned TRBD1 or TRBD2 (6 bases each). The germline gives CDR1 SEHNR, CDR2 FQNEAQ (reference sequence). V was shortened by 5 bases and J by 2 bases, with 13 bases between the two germline ends. There are 14 residues in the CDR3. Looking up the rest from reference TRBV7-9 and TRBJ2-7 gives the full variable domain: DTGVSQNPRHKITKRGQNVTFRCDPISEHNRLYWYRQTLGQGPEFLTYFQNEAQLEKSRLLSDRFSAERPKGSFSTLEIQRTEQGDSAMYLCASSDTGGTYEQYFGPGTRLTVT.

This chain connects TRBV19 to TRBJ1-1; D call uncertain. CDR3 length equals 16 residues. The germline V gene encodes CDR1 LNHDA and CDR2 SQIVND (reference sequence). Trimming removed 7 bases at V and 1 base at J, with 19 bases between. CDR3 amino acids: CASTMGFAGPNTEAFF. Written as DNA, the CDR3 is TGTGCCAGTACCATGGGCTTTGCCGGGCCGAACACTGAAGCTTTCTTT. The full variable domain, in which reference TRBV19 and TRBJ1-1 provide the parts outside the CDR3, is DGGITQSPKYLFRKEGQNVTLSCEQNLNHDAMYWYRQDPGQGLRLIYYSQIVNDFQKGDIAEGYSVSREKKESFPLTVTSAQKNPTAFYLCASTMGFAGPNTEAFFGQGTRLTVV.

The chain recombines TRBV27 with TRBJ2-1, with D unclear. This CDR3 spans 13 amino acids. V lost 3 bases and J 9 bases, leaving 12 bases between the germline ends. Germline lookup yields CDR1 MNHEY and CDR2 SMNVEV (reference sequence). In DNA, the CDR3 is TGTGCCAGCAGTTTCCCCGGTGGACCTGAGCAGTTCTTC. It codes for CASSFPGGPEQFF.

V usage is TRBV6-1 and J usage is TRBJ2-5; 7 bases are shared with TRBD2. Trimming removed 2 bases from V and 5 bases from J; junction bases left unmatched: 8. The CDR3 totals 15 residues. Germline-derived CDR1 and CDR2 are MNHNS and SASEGT. The CDR3 nucleotides are TGTGCCAGCAGTGAACTGGGGGGGTTACGGGAGACCCAGTACTTC. Translating it yields CASSELGGLRETQYF.

The chain recombines TRBV19 with TRBJ2-1, with 9 bases lining up with TRBD2. Trimming took 7 bases from V and 9 from J; bases not matched to a gene: 19. The CDR3 runs to 17 residues. Per germline, CDR1 LNHDA and CDR2 SQIVND (reference sequence). CDR3 residues: CASTHTPAGGTEGEQFF. CDR3 sequence (DNA): TGTGCCAGTACTCACACCCCAGCGGGGGGTACCGAGGGTGAGCAGTTCTTC.

The J gene is TRBJ2-3, the V gene TRBV25-1; D unclear. This CDR3 has 12 amino acids. Germline V CDR1 and CDR2: MGHDK, SYGVNS. Trimming took off 6 bases at V and 7 bases at J, with 11 bases between the two ends. The DNA of the CDR3 is TGTGCCAGCAGAGGTGGCCAAAATACGCAGTATTTT. This sequence encodes CASRGGQNTQYF.

The chain recombines TRBV27 with TRBJ2-7; D might be TRBD2 (5 bases). From germline, CDR1 is MNHEY and CDR2 SMNVEV (reference sequence). This CDR3 contains 13 residues. The ends were cut back, 8 bases at V and 4 bases at J, with 15 bases in the middle. DNA of the CDR3: TGTGCCAGCTCCGAGGGCGCCTCTTACGAGCAGTACTTC. Its protein is CASSEGASYEQYF.

V is TRBV28 and J is TRBJ1-4; TRBD1 matches at 8 bases. Trimming cost V 2 bases and J 8 bases; bases outside gene matches: 10. This CDR3 spans 16 amino acids. The germline V gene encodes CDR1 MDHEN and CDR2 SYDVKM. The CDR3, as DNA: TGTGCCAGCAGTTTAAGCTTGAGGCAGGGGGCGGAAAAACTGTTTTTT. This sequence encodes CASSLSLRQGAEKLFF.

This chain joins TRBV7-9 and TRBJ2-7; D may match TRBD1 or TRBD2 (5 bases each). Trimming shortened V by 5 bases and J by 4 bases, and 18 bases separated the two germline ends. CDR3 length equals 15 residues. Germline V lookup: CDR1 SEHNR, CDR2 FQNEAQ (reference sequence). This chain's CDR3 is CASSGLGRRPYEQYF. In nucleotides, the CDR3 is TGTGCCAGCAGCGGATTGGGACGGAGGCCTTACGAGCAGTACTTC. The variable domain in full, with the rest retrieved from reference TRBV7-9 and TRBJ2-7, is DTGVSQNPRHKITKRGQNVTFRCDPISEHNRLYWYRQTLGQGPEFLTYFQNEAQLEKSRLLSDRFSAERPKGSFSTLEIQRTEQGDSAMYLCASSGLGRRPYEQYFGPGTRLTVT.

This chain joins TRBV4-1 and TRBJ2-5; D not certain. V gave up 4 bases and J gave up 0 bases, with 9 bases separating them. Germline CDR1 reads MGHRA; CDR2 reads YSYEKL. The CDR3 is 14 residues long. CDR3 sequence (DNA): TGCGCCAGCAGCCCTGCCCCGAACCAAGAGACCCAGTACTTC. It yields the protein CASSPAPNQETQYF.

The genes are TRBV2 and TRBJ1-1, with D maybe TRBD1 (5 bases). Germline V gene sequence: CDR1 SNHLY, CDR2 FYNNEI. This CDR3 has 18 residues. V gave up 1 base and J gave up 3 bases, with 21 bases separating them. This CDR3 is CASSEELGPFLGDTEAFF. The CDR3, as DNA: TGTGCCAGCAGTGAAGAGTTGGGACCCTTCTTGGGGGACACTGAAGCTTTCTTT.

This clone appeared a few times. The chain carries TRBV2 and TRBJ1-5; D not certain. CDR1 is SNHLY and CDR2 is FYNNEI in the germline V gene. The CDR3 runs to 13 residues. V was trimmed by 1 base and J by 6 bases, leaving 7 bases between them. CDR3 sequence: CASSEGLSQPQHF. The DNA for the CDR3 is TGTGCCAGCAGTGAAGGGTTGAGTCAGCCCCAGCATTTT.

The CDR3 region has the DNA TGTGCCAGCAGCTTAGGGATAGGGATAAAGTTCTTC. The encoded protein is CASSLGIGIKFF. This chain joins TRBV7-9 and TRBJ2-1; D not resolved. V shed 1 base and J shed 14 bases, with 12 bases lying between them. This CDR3 has 12 residues. The germline CDR1 and CDR2 sequences are SEHNR and FQNEAQ (reference sequence).

This chain joins TRBV9 and TRBJ2-3, with D unresolved. CDR1 and CDR2 (germline): SGDLS, YYNGEE. The V gene lost 4 bases and the J gene lost 0 bases, with 9 bases spanning the gap. CDR3 length: 14 residues. The CDR3 coding sequence is TGTGCCAGCAGCCCTGGACGGAGCACAGATACGCAGTATTTT. Translated: CASSPGRSTDTQYF.

V usage is TRBV10-3 and J usage is TRBJ2-3; the D call may be TRBD1 or TRBD2 (5 bases each). Germline lookup yields CDR1 ENHRY and CDR2 SYGVKD. This CDR3 comprises 15 residues. V lost 7 bases, J lost 0 bases, and 14 bases lay in between. CDR3 residues: CAIKTRDPSTDTQYF. In nucleotides, the CDR3 is TGTGCCATCAAGACCCGGGACCCTAGCACAGATACGCAGTATTTT.

The sample holds one count of this clone. The chain links TRBV18 to TRBJ2-5; 8 bases fit TRBD1. The CDR3 is made up of 15 amino acids. The germline V gene has CDR1 KGHSH and CDR2 LQKENI. The V and J ends lost 4 bases and 3 bases, in that order; junction bases with no gene match: 7. The CDR3 is CASSHWGQAEETQYF. The CDR3, as DNA: TGTGCCAGCTCACACTGGGGACAGGCAGAAGAGACCCAGTACTTC.